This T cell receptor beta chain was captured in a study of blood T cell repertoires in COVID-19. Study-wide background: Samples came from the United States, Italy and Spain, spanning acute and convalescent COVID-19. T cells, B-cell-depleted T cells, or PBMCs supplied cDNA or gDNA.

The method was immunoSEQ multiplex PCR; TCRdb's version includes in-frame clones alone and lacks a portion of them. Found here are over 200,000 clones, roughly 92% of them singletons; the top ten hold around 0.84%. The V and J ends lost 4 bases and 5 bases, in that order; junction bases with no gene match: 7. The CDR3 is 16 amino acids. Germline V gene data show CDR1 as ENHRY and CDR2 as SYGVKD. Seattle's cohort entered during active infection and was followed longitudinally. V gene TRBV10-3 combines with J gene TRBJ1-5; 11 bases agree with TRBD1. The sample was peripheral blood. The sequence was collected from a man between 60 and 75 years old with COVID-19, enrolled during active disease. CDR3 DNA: TGTGCCATCAGTGGAGGGACAGGGGGAGGCCATCAGCCCCAGCATTTT. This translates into CAISGGTGGGHQPQHF.